Shown below are 7 T cell receptor beta chains from a single sample sequenced in a study of T-cell memory formation after mild COVID-19 (dated by TCRdb to the early 2020s). Library prep was done by 5' RACE. TCRdb records Illumina NovaSeq 6000 as the sequencer. In TCRdb, the public reads were trimmed at Q25 with fastp and aligned with MiXCR, with productive beta chains retained. Under each unique CDR3 protein, matching rows form one entry showing the most common genes and DNA. For this sample the table gives more than 200,000 distinct CDR3 sequences, of which about a sixth were detected only once. Approximately 3.6% of the sample belongs to the ten largest clones. Sequences were obtained from PBMCs or a T cell subset sorted from them (not recorded which). The receptors here all came from a man between 18 and 35 years old who had mild COVID-19 (a few samples of this study predate the infection). The sample titles of this study are shuffled in the database, so cell type and time point are left out; the donor was told from shared clones.

V usage is TRBV5-5 and J usage is TRBJ2-7, with 9 bases matching TRBD1. The germline gives CDR1 SGHKS, CDR2 YYEKEE (reference sequence). This CDR3 region has 13 residues. V lost 2 bases, J lost 6 bases, and 3 bases stayed unmatched. DNA of the CDR3: TGTGCCAGCAGCTTTCTGGGACAGGGCGAGCAGTACGTC. Its protein product is CASSFLGQGEQYV.

This clonotype appeared a few times. V usage is TRBV6-2 or TRBV6-3 and J usage is TRBJ1-5; 8 nucleotides align to TRBD1. V was pared by 7 bases and J by 6 bases, with 8 bases of the junction left unmatched. CDR3 length: 14 residues. The germline gives CDR1 MNHEY, CDR2 SVGEGT. Here the CDR3 reads CASTEGRGLQPQHF. CDR3 bases: TGTGCCAGCACCGAGGGCAGGGGGCTTCAGCCCCAGCATTTT.

V and J are TRBV7-9 and TRBJ2-7; 8 nucleotides line up with TRBD1. The V gene end was trimmed by 4 bases and the J gene end by 2 bases; junction bases not matched to a gene: 4. CDR3 size: 14 residues. The germline V gene encodes CDR1 SEHNR and CDR2 FQNEAQ (reference sequence). In DNA, the CDR3 is TGTGCCAGCAGCTCCCGGACAGGGCCCTACGAGCAGTACTTC. Translating gives CASSSRTGPYEQYF.

This clonotype was recorded many times. The V and J genes are TRBV7-9 and TRBJ1-1, with a possible D match to TRBD1 (5 bases). The CDR3 is 14 amino acids. Deletions cut 5 bases from V and 9 bases from J, with 19 bases between. Per germline, CDR1 SEHNR and CDR2 FQNEAQ (reference sequence). The CDR3 DNA sequence: TGTGCCAGCAGCAACAATAGGGACCCCCGCAAAGCTTTCTTT. This encodes CASSNNRDPRKAFF. Looking up the rest from reference TRBV7-9 and TRBJ1-1 gives the full variable domain: DTGVSQNPRHKITKRGQNVTFRCDPISEHNRLYWYRQTLGQGPEFLTYFQNEAQLEKSRLLSDRFSAERPKGSFSTLEIQRTEQGDSAMYLCASSNNRDPRKAFFGQGTRLTVV.

This clonotype has at least ten counts. The chain employs TRBV5-1 and TRBJ2-3; D is ambiguous. Looked up from germline, CDR1 is SGHRS and CDR2 is YFSETQ. Deletions cut 4 bases from V and 2 bases from J, with 5 bases between. The CDR3 consists of 12 residues. For the CDR3, the DNA is TGCGCCAGCAGCATCTACACAGATACGCAGTATTTT. Translating gives CASSIYTDTQYF.

The rearrangement joins TRBV4-1 to TRBJ2-4, with D possibly being TRBD2 (5 bases). The V end was cut by 3 bases, the J end by 1 base, with 13 bases between. Looked up from germline, CDR1 is MGHRA and CDR2 is YSYEKL. The CDR3 sequence is 16 residues long. The CDR3 sequence is CASSHQGRGAKNIQYF. CDR3 nucleotide sequence: TGCGCCAGCAGCCACCAAGGGAGAGGGGCCAAAAACATTCAGTACTTC.

The V call is TRBV7-9, the J call TRBJ2-5; D gene ambiguous. The CDR3 contains 15 residues. Trimming left V 5 bases short and J 5 bases short, with 18 bases between. Per germline, CDR1 SEHNR and CDR2 FQNEAQ (reference sequence). CDR3 in amino acids: CASSPRLDQRETQYF. The CDR3 DNA reads TGTGCCAGCAGCCCGCGACTTGATCAGAGGGAGACCCAGTACTTC.